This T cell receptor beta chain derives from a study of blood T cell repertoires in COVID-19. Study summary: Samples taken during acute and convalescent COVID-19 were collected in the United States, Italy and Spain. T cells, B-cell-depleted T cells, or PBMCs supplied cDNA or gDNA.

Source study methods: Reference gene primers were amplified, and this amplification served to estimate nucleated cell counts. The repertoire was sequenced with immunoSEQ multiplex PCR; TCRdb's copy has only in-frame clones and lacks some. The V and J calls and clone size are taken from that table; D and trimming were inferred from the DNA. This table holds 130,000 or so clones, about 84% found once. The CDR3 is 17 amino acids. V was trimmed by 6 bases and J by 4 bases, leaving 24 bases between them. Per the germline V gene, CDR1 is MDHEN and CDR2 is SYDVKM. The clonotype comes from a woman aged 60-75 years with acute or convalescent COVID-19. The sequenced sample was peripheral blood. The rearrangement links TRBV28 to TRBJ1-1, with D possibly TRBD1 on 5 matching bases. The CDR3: CASSLSPGGPMSTEAFF. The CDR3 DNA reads TGTGCCAGCAGCCTTTCACCCGGGGGTCCAATGAGCACTGAAGCTTTCTTT.